The T cell receptor (beta chain) under discussion was sequenced for a study of cytomegalovirus exposure and HLA in healthy donors. Details on this clone: Its antigen is as yet unknown. Other DNA sequences in this sample translate to the same CDR3.

General study findings and limits: About 180 TCR beta chains were listed as cytomegalovirus-associated.

Vbeta (60) and Jbeta (13) primers were used in the PCR. Some clones are missing from TCRdb's copy, which holds only in-frame ones; the method was immunoSEQ multiplex PCR. The sample has about 120,000 clones; around three quarters are singletons. The V gene's germline CDR1 is MNHNY and CDR2 SVGAGI (reference sequence). This CDR3 is built from 13 residues. V was pared by 6 bases and J by 1 base, with 2 bases of the junction left unmatched. V gene TRBV6-6 combines with J gene TRBJ1-1, with TRBD1 matching over 7 bases. The specimen was PBMCs. The sequence came from a female donor in good health and CMV-seronegative. This CDR3 reads CASSRQGNTEAFF. The CDR3 region has the DNA TGTGCCAGCAGCAGACAGGGGAACACTGAAGCTTTCTTT.